This T cell receptor beta chain was documented in a study of T cell repertoires in cytomegalovirus infection. Study-wide context: HLA-B-restricted CMV epitopes that are well studied, plus recently identified HLA-C-restricted ones, were used by the study. Whole-study results and caveats: Individuals carrying CMV plus the relevant HLA were identified by cumulative frequency of public TCR beta families.

TCRdb re-analysed the reads in MiXCR, keeping a single row per CDR3 protein. The sample shows hundreds of thousands of distinct CDR3 sequences, under 45% of them seen only once. This clonotype was recorded only once. The antigen is not known. CDR1 is LNHDA, CDR2 SQIVND, per germline (reference sequence). Trimming left V 10 bases short and J 1 base short, with 25 bases between. CDR3 length equals 17 residues. The source material was cultured PBMCs, sampled from culture after CMV antigen stimulation. This chain connects TRBV19 to TRBJ1-1, with D unclear. The source of this sequence is a human donor in good health (CMV status not recorded). Some clones in this sample may be carry-over from other donors' samples. CDR3 bases: TGTGCCACCGTCCTGGTTGGGAAAACCTCCTCGAACACTGAAGCTTTCTTT. This codes for CATVLVGKTSSNTEAFF. Full variable domain (outside the CDR3, taken from reference TRBV19 and TRBJ1-1): DGGITQSPKYLFRKEGQNVTLSCEQNLNHDAMYWYRQDPGQGLRLIYYSQIVNDFQKGDIAEGYSVSREKKESFPLTVTSAQKNPTAFYLCATVLVGKTSSNTEAFFGQGTRLTVV.